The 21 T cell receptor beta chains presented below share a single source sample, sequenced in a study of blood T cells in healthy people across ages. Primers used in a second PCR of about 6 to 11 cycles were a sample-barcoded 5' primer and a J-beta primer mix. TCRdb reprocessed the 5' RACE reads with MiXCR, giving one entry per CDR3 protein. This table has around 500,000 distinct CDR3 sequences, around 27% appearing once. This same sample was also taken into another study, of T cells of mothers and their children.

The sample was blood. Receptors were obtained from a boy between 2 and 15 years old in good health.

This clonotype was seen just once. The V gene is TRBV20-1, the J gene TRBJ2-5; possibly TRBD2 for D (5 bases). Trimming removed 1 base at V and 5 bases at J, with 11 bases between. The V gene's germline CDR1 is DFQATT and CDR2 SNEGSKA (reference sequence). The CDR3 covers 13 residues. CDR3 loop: CSARVVGAETQYF. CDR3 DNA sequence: TGCAGTGCTAGAGTTGTGGGAGCTGAGACCCAGTACTTC.

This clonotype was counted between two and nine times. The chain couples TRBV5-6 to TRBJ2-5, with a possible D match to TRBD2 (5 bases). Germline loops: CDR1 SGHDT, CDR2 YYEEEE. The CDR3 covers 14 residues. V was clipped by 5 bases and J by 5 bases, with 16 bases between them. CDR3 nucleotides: TGTGCCAGCAGATCTCTGGCACCGGGGGAGACCCAGTACTTC. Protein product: CASRSLAPGETQYF. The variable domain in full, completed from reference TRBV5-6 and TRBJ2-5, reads DAGVTQSPTHLIKTRGQQVTLRCSPKSGHDTVSWYQQALGQGPQFIFQYYEEEERQRGNFPDRFSGHQFPNYSSELNVNALLLGDSALYLCASRSLAPGETQYFGPGTRLLVL.

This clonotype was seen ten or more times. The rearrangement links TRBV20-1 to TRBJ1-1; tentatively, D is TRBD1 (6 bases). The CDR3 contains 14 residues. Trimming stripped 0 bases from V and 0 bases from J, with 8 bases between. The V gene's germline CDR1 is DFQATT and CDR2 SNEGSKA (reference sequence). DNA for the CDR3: TGCAGTGCTAGAGAGCAGGGGATGAACACTGAAGCTTTCTTT. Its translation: CSAREQGMNTEAFF.

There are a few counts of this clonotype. The DNA of the CDR3 is TGTGCCAGCTCACCAACGGCGGGAGTGGGGACAGATACGCAGTATTTT. Amino acid sequence: CASSPTAGVGTDTQYF. This sequence joins TRBV18 and TRBJ2-3; 7 nucleotides match TRBD2. Germline loops: CDR1 KGHSH, CDR2 LQKENI. This CDR3 contains 16 residues. V shed 2 bases, J shed 3 bases, and the junction held 8 bases outside the gene matches.

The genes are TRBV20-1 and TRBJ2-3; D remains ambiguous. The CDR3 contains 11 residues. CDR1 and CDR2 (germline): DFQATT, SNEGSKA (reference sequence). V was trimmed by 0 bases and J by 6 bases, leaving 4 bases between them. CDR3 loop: CSARERDTQYF. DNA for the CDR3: TGCAGTGCTAGAGAGAGGGATACGCAGTATTTT.

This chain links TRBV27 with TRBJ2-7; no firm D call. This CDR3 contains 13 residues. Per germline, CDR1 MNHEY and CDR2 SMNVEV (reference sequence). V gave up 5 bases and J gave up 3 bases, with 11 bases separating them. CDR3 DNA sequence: TGTGCCAGCAGTCCCCGGTGGGACTACGAGCAGTACTTC. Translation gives CASSPRWDYEQYF.

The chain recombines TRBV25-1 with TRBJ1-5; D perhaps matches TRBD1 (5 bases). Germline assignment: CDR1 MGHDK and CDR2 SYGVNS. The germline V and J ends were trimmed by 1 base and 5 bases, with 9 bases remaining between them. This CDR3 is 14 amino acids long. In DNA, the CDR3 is TGTGCCAGCAGTGAATCCTGGGGCGATCAGCCCCAGCATTTT. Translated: CASSESWGDQPQHF. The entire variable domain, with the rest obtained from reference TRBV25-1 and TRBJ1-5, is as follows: EADIYQTPRYLVIGTGKKITLECSQTMGHDKMYWYQQDPGMELHLIHYSYGVNSTEKGDLSSESTVSRIRTEHFPLTLESARPSHTSQYLCASSESWGDQPQHFGDGTRLSIL.

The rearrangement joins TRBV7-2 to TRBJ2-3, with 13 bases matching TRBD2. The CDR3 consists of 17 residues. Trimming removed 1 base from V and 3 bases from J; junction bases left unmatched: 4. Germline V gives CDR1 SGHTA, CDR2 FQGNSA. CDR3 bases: TGTGCCAGCAGCTTAGGGACTAGCGGGAGTATAACAGATACGCAGTATTTT. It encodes CASSLGTSGSITDTQYF.

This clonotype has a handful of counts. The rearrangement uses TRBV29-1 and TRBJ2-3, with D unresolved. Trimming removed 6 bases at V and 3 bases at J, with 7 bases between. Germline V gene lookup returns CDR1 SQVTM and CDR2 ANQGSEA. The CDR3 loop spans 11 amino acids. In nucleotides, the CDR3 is TGCAGCGTGTTGGGAACAGATACGCAGTATTTT. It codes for CSVLGTDTQYF.

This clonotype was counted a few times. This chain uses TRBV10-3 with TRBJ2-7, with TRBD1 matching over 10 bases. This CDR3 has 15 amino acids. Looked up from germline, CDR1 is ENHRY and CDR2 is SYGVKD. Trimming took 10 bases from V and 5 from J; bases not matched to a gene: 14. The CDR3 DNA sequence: TGTGCCACCGAGTCCGGGACAGGGGTAGGGAACGAGCAGTACTTC. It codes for CATESGTGVGNEQYF.

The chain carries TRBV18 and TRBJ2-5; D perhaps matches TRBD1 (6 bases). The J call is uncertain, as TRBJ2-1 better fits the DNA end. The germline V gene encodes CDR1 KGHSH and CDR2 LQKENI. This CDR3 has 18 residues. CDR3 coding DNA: TGTGCCAGCTCACCAAGGATTGGGGGCCCCCCCACTGGCAATGAGCAGTTCTTC. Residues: CASSPRIGGPPTGNEQFF.

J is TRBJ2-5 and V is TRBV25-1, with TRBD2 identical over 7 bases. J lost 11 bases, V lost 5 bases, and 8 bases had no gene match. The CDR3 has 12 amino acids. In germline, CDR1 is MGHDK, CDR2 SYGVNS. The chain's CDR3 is CASSRGDSGQYF. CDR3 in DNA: TGTGCCAGCAGTAGAGGGGATAGCGGGCAGTACTTC.

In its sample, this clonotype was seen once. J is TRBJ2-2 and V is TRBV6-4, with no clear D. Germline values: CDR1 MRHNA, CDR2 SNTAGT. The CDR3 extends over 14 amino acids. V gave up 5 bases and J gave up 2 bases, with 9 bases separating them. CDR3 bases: TGTGCCAGCAGTCGCCAGGCAAACACCGGGGAGCTGTTTTTT. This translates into CASSRQANTGELFF.

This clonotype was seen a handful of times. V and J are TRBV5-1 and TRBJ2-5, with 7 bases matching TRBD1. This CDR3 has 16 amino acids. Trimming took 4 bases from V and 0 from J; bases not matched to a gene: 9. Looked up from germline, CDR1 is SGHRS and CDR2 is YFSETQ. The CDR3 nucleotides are TGCGCCAGCAGCACCTCACCGACAGGGTACCAAGAGACCCAGTACTTC. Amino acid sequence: CASSTSPTGYQETQYF.

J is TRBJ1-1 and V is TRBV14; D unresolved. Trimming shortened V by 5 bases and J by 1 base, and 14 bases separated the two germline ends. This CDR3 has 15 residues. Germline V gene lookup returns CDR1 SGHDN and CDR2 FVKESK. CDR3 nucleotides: TGTGCCAGCAGCGATCCCCGAGGATCGAACACTGAAGCTTTCTTT. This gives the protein CASSDPRGSNTEAFF.

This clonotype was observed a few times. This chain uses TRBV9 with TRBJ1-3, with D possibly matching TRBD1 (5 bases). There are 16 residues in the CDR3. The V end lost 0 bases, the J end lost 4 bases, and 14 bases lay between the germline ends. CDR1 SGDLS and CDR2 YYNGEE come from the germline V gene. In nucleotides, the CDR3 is TGTGCCAGCAGCGTAGGGGGGACCACCATAGGAAACACCATATATTTT. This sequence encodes CASSVGGTTIGNTIYF.

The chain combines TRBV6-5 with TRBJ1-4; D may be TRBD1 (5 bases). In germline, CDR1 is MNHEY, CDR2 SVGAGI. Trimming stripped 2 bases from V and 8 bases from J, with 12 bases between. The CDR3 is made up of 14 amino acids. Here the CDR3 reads CASSYRDLFEKLFF. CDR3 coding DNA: TGTGCCAGCAGTTACCGGGACCTCTTCGAAAAACTGTTTTTT.

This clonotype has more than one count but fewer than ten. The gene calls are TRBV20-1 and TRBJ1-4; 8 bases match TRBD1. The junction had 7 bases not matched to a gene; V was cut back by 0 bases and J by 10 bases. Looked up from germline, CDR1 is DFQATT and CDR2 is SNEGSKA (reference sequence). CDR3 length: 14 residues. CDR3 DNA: TGCAGTGCTAGAGATTCCAGGGGGCAGGGAAAACTGTTTTTT. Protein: CSARDSRGQGKLFF.

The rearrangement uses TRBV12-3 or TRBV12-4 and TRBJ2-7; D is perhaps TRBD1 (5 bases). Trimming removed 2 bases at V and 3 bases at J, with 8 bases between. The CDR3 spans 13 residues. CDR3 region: CASSLIGDYEQYF. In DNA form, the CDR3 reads TGTGCCAGCAGTTTAATAGGGGACTACGAGCAGTACTTC.

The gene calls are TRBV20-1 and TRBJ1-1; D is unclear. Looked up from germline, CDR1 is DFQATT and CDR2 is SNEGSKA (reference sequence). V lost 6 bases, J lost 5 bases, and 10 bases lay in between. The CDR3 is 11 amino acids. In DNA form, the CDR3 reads TGCAGTGCGGCGGGAGGAACTGAAGCTTTCTTT. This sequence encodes CSAAGGTEAFF.

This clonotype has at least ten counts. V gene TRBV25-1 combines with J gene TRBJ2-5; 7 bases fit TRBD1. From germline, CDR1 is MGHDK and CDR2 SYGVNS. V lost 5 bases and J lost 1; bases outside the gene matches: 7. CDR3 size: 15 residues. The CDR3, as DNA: TGTGCCAGCAGTCGAGAGGGGACAGCCCAAGAGACCCAGTACTTC. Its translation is CASSREGTAQETQYF.